This TCR beta chain is drawn from a study of tumor-infiltrating lymphocytes in primary liver carcinoma. V lost 5 bases and J 6 bases, leaving 14 bases between the germline ends. The CDR3 is 14 amino acids. The input was 400 to 500 ng total RNA; TCR beta cDNA was made from it with a constant-region primer. What produced the TCR beta libraries was three nested multiplex PCR rounds using slightly modified ARM-PCR. TRBV1-TRBV30 forward primers and a C-beta reverse primer were used in the first two PCR rounds, which each ran for 10 cycles. MiXCR, run by TCRdb on the multiplex PCR reads, gives a single entry per CDR3 protein. The sample consists of 310,000 or so distinct CDR3 sequences, less than 75% of them appearing once. Unsorted whole blood supplied the blood RNA, and germline DNA was isolated too. In its sample, this clonotype was seen many times.

The V gene is TRBV12-3 or TRBV12-4, the J gene TRBJ1-5; D is ambiguous. Sequenced input: peripheral blood. The clonotype comes from a man aged 35-49 years with primary liver carcinoma and hepatitis B virus infection. The CDR3 DNA follows: TGTGCCAGCAGTCCTCCGGGCCGAGGTCAGCCCCAGCATTTT. It encodes CASSPPGRGQPQHF.